Sequencing of this TCR beta chain was carried out in a study of shared clonotypes between healthy human individuals. TCRdb keeps only in-frame clones here, not all; method: immunoSEQ multiplex PCR. This sample carries 2 million to 2.5 million clones, 80% to 95% of them seen once, and the ten largest clones take more than 0.35%. CDR3 length equals 12 residues. The germline CDR1 and CDR2 sequences are MDHEN and SYDVKM. The ends lost 5 bases at V and 4 bases at J; junction bases unmatched: 0. Turning to this clone: Other DNA sequences in this specimen translate into the identical CDR3.

The chain employs TRBV28 and TRBJ2-5; the match to TRBD2 covers 8 bases. The TCR was taken from a man between 18 and 35 years old in good health. Some clones in this sample may be carry-over from other donors' samples. Sequencing was performed on naive CD4+ T cells from PBMCs. Subset here: CD45RA+ positively selected. The CDR3 bases are TGTGCCAGCAGTCTAGCGGGAGAGACCCAGTACTTC. It codes for CASSLAGETQYF.